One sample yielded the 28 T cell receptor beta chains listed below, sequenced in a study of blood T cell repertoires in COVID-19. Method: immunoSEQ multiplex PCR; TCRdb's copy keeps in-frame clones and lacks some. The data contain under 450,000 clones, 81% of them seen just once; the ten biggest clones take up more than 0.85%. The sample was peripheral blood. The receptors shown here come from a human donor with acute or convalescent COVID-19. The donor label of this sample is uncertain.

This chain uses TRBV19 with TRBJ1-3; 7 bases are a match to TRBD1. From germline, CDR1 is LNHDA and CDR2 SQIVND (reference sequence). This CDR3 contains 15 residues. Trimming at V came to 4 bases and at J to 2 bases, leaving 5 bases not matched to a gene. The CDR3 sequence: CASSTSGQPGNTIYF. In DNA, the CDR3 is TGTGCCAGTAGTACCTCGGGACAGCCTGGAAACACCATATATTTT.

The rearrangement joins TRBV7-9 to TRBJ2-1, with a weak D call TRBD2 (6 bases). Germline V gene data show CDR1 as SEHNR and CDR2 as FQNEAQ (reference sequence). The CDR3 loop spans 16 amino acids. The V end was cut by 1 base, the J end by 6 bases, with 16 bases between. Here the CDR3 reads CASSLGRGRGVNEQFF. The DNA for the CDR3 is TGTGCCAGCAGCTTAGGGAGAGGGCGGGGAGTCAATGAGCAGTTCTTC.

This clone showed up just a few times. In DNA, the CDR3 is TGCGCCAGCAGACTAACCGGGGAAAAGAATGAAAAACTGTTTTTT. Protein: CASRLTGEKNEKLFF. The chain has TRBV5-1 and TRBJ1-4; D is undetermined. V was trimmed by 5 bases and J by 5 bases, leaving 16 bases between them. Germline V gives CDR1 SGHRS, CDR2 YFSETQ. The CDR3 is 15 amino acids.

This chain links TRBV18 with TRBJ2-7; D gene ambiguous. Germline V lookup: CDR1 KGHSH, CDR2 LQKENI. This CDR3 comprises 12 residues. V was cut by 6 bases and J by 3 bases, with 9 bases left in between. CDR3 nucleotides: TGTGCCAGCTCCCACCCGGGCTACGAGCAGTACTTC. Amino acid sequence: CASSHPGYEQYF.

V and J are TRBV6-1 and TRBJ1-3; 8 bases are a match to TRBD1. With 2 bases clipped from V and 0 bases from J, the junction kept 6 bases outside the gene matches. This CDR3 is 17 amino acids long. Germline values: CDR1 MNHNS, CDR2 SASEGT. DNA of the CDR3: TGTGCCAGCAGTGAACGGGGACAGGCATCCTCTGGAAACACCATATATTTT. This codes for CASSERGQASSGNTIYF.

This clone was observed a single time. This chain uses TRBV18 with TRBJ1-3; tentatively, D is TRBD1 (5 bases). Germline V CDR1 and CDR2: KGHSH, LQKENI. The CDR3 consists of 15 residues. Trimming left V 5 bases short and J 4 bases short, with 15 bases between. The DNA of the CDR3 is TGTGCCAGCTCAAACTTGGAGGGGAGAGGAAACACCATATATTTT. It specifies CASSNLEGRGNTIYF.

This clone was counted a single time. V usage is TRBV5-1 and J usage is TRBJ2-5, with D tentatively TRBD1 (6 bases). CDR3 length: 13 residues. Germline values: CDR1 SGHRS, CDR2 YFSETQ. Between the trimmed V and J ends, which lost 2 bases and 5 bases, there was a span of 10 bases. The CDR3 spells CASSFQGSETQYF. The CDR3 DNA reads TGCGCCAGCAGCTTTCAGGGGAGTGAGACCCAGTACTTC.

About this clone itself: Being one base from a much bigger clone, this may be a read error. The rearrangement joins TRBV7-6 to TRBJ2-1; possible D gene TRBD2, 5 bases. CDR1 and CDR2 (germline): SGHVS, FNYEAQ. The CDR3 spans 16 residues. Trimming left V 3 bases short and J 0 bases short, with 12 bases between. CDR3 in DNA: TGTGCCAGCAGCTTGGGAAGAGGGAGCTCCTACAATGAGCAGTTCTTC. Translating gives CASSLGRGSSYNEQFF.

The CDR3 coding sequence is TGTGCCAGCAGCTTGAAGGGGGCGGCTAATTCACCCCTCCACTTT. Protein: CASSLKGAANSPLHF. V is TRBV5-4 and J is TRBJ1-6, with 7 bases fitting TRBD1. The length of the CDR3 is 15 residues. CDR1 is SGHNT and CDR2 is YYREEE in the germline V gene (reference sequence). V lost 1 base to trimming and J lost 6 bases; unmatched junction nucleotides: 4.

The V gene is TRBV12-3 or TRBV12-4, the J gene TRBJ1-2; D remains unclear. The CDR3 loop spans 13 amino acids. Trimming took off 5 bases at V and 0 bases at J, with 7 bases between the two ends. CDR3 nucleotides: TGTGCCAGCAGTAACGGGACTAACTATGGCTACACCTTC. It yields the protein CASSNGTNYGYTF.

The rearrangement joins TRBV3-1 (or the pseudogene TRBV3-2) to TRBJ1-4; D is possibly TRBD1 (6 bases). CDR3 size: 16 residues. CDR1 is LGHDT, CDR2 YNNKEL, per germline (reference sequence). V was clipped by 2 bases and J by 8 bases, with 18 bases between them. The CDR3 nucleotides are TGTGCCAGCAGCCAAATGCCTTTACAGGGTCGAGAAAAACTGTTTTTT. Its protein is CASSQMPLQGREKLFF.

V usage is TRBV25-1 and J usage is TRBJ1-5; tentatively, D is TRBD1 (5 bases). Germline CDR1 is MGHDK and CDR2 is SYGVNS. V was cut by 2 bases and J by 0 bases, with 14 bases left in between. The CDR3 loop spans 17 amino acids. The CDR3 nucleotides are TGTGCCAGCAGTGAAGCCTTTCGGGGGTCTAGCAATCAGCCCCAGCATTTT. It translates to CASSEAFRGSSNQPQHF.

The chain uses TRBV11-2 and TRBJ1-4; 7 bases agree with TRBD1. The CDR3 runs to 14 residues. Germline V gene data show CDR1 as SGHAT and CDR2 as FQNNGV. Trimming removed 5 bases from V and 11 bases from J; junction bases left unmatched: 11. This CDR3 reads CASSGRGTLGKLFF. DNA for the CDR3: TGTGCCAGCAGCGGCAGGGGGACACTGGGGAAACTGTTTTTT. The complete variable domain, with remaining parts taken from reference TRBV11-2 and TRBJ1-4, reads EAGVAQSPRYKIIEKRQSVAFWCNPISGHATLYWYQQILGQGPKLLIQFQNNGVVDDSQLPKDRFSAERLKGVDSTLKIQPAKLEDSAVYLCASSGRGTLGKLFFGSGTQLSVL.

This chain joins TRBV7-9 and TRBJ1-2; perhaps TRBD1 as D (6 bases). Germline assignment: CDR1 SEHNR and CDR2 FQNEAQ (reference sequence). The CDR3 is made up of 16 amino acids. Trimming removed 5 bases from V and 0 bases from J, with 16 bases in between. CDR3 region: CASSPGGGGANYGYTF. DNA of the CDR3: TGTGCCAGCAGCCCCGGTGGGGGGGGCGCTAACTATGGCTACACCTTC.

Written as DNA, the CDR3 is TGCGCCAGCAGCCTCGGCCGGGACTCCGCAATCGGGGAGCAGTTCTTC. This sequence encodes CASSLGRDSAIGEQFF. The rearrangement joins TRBV5-1 to TRBJ2-1, with a tentative D call TRBD2 (6 bases). The CDR3 spans 16 residues. With 4 bases removed from V and 10 bases from J, the gap between germline ends came to 24 bases. Germline CDR1 and CDR2: SGHRS and YFSETQ. Using reference TRBV5-1 and TRBJ2-1 for the parts outside the CDR3, the full variable domain is KAGVTQTPRYLIKTRGQQVTLSCSPISGHRSVSWYQQTPGQGLQFLFEYFSETQRNKGNFPGRFSGRQFSNSRSEMNVSTLELGDSALYLCASSLGRDSAIGEQFFGPGTRLTVL.

This CDR3 reads CASSLSLSPLHF. The CDR3 bases are TGTGCCAGCAGCTTATCGTTGTCACCCCTCCACTTT. The V and J genes are TRBV11-2 and TRBJ1-6, with D uncertain. The CDR3 runs to 12 residues. Germline V CDR1 and CDR2: SGHAT, FQNNGV. Between the trimmed V and J ends, which lost 2 bases and 10 bases, there was a span of 6 bases.

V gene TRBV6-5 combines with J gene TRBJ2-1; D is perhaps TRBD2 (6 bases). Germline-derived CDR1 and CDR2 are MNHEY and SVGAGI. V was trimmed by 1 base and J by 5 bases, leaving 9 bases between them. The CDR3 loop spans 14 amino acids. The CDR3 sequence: CASSYYSSDNEQFF. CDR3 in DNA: TGTGCCAGCAGTTACTATTCTAGCGACAATGAGCAGTTCTTC.

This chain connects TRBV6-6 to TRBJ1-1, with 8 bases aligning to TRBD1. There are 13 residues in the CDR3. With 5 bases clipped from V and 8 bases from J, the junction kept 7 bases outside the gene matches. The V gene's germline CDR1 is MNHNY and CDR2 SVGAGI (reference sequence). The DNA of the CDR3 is TGTGCCAGCAGTCCTTGGACAGGGCCCGAAGCTTTCTTT. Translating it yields CASSPWTGPEAFF.

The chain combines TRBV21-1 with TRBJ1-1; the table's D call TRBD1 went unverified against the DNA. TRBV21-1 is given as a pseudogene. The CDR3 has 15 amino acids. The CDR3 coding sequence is TGTGCCAGCAGGACTCACAGGGGGCGGGGCCCTGAAGCTTTCTTT. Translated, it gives CASRTHRGRGPEAFF.

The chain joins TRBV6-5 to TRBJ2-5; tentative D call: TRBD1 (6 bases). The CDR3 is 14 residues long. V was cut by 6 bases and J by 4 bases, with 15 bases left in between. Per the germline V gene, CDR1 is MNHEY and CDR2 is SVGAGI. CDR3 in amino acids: CASSATGNTETQYF. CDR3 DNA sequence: TGTGCCAGCAGCGCAACAGGGAACACAGAGACCCAGTACTTC.

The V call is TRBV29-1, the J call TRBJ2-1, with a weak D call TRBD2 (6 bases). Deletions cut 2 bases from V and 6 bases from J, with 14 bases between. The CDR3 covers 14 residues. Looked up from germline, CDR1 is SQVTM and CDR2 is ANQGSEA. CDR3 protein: CSVEYGRFLNEQFF. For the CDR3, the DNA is TGCAGCGTTGAATACGGGAGATTCCTCAATGAGCAGTTCTTC.

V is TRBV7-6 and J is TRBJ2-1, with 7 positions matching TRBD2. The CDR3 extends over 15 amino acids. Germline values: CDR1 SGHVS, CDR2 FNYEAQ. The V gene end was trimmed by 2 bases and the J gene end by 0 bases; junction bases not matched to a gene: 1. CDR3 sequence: CASSLTSVSYNEQFF. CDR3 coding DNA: TGTGCCAGCAGCTTAACTAGCGTCTCCTACAATGAGCAGTTCTTC.

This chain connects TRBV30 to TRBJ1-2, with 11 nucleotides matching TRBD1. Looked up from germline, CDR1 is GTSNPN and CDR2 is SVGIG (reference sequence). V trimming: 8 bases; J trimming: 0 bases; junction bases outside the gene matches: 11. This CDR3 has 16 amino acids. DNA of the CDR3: TGTGCCGGACAGGGGGCATCATCCCTGGCTAACTATGGCTACACCTTC. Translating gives CAGQGASSLANYGYTF.

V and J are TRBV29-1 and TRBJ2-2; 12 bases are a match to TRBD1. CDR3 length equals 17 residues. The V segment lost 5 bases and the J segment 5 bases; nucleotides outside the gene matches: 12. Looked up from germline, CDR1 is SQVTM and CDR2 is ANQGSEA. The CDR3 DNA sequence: TGCAGCGTTATGAGGCCGGGACAGGGGGCTCGGACCGGGGAGCTGTTTTTT. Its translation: CSVMRPGQGARTGELFF.

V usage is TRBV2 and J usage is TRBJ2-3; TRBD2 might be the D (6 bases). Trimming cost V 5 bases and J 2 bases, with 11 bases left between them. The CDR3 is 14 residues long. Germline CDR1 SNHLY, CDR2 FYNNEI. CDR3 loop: CASSLGLLTDTQYF. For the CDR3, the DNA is TGTGCCAGCAGTCTTGGACTACTCACAGATACGCAGTATTTT.

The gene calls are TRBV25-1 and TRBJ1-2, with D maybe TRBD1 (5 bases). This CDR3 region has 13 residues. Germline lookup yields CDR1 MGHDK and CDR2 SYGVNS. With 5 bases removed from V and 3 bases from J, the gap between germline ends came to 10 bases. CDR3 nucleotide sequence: TGTGCCAGCAGTTATGGGGGGTACTATGGCTACACCTTC. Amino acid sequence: CASSYGGYYGYTF.

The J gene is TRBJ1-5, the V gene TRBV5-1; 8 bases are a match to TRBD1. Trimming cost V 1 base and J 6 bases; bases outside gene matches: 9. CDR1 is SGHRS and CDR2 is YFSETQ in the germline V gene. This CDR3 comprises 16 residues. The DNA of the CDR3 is TGCGCCAGCAGCTTGACAGGGGGGGGTGATGGTCAGCCCCAGCATTTT. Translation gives CASSLTGGGDGQPQHF. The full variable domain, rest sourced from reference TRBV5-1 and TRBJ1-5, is KAGVTQTPRYLIKTRGQQVTLSCSPISGHRSVSWYQQTPGQGLQFLFEYFSETQRNKGNFPGRFSGRQFSNSRSEMNVSTLELGDSALYLCASSLTGGGDGQPQHFGDGTRLSIL.

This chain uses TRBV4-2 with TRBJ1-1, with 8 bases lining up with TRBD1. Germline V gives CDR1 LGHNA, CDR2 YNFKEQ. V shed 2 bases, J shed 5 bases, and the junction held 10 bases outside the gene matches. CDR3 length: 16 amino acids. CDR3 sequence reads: CASSQNSRGLGTEAFF. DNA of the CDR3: TGTGCCAGCAGCCAAAATTCCAGGGGGCTAGGAACTGAAGCTTTCTTT.